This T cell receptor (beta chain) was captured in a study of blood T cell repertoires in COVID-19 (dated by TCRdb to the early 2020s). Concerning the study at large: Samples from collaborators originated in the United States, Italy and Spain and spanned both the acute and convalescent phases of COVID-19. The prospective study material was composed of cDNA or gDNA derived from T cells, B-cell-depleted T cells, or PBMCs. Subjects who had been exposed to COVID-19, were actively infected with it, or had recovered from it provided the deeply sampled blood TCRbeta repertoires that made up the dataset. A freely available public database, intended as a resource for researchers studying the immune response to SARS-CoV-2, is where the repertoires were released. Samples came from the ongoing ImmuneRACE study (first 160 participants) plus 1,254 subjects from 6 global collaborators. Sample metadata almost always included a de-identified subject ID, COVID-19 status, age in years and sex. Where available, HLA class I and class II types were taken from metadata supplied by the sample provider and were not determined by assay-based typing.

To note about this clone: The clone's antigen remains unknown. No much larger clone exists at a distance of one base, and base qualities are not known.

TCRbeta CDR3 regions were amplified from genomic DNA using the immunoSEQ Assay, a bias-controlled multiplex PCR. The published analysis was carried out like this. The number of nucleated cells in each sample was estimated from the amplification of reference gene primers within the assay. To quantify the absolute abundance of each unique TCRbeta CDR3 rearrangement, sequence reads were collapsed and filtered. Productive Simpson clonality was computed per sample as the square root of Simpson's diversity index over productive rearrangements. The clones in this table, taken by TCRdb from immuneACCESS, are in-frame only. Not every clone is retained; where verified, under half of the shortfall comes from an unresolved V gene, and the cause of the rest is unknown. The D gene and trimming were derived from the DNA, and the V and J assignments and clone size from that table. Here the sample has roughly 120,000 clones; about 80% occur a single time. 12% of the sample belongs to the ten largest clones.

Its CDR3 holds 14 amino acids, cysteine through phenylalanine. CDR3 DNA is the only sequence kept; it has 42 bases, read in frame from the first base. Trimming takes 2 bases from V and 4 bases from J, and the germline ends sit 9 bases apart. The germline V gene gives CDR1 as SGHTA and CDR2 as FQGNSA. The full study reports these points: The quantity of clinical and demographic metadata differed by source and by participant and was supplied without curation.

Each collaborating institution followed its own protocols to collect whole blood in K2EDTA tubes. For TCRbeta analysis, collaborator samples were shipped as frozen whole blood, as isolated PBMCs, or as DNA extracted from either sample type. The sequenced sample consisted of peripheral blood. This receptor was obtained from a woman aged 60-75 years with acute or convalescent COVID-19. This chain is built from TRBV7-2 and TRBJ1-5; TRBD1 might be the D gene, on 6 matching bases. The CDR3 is CASSLTGQNQPQHF. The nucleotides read TGTGCCAGCAGCTTAACAGGGCAAAATCAGCCCCAGCATTTT.